The next 5 T cell receptor beta chains were all read from a single sample in a study of regulatory T cells in long-lasting Graves disease (dated by TCRdb to the early 2020s). Libraries were made using multiplex PCR. The sequencing machine was an Illumina HiSeq 4000. TCR beta libraries were built with iRepertoire HTBI primers and Arm-PCR amplification of CDR3 regions. TCRdb trimmed the raw reads at Q25, called clones with MiXCR and kept productive beta chains. Records with the same CDR3 protein are collapsed into one entry carrying the most frequent genes and DNA. Present in this sample are around 400,000 distinct CDR3 sequences, 23% of which were seen just once. About a quarter of the sample goes to the ten largest clones. The time point label on this specimen signifies: persistent/refractory GD, antithyroid drugs over 5 years with positive TRAb. RNA was extracted from PBMCs in TRIzol for both TCR sequencing and RNA sequencing.

This material consisted of peripheral blood mononuclear cells (PBMCs), taken when the disease was refractory, from a patient treated with antithyroid drugs. The receptor source for this set is a female donor with Graves disease.

The chain uses TRBV29-1 and TRBJ1-3, with no clear D. V was cut by 3 bases and J by 0 bases, with 0 bases left in between. This CDR3 comprises 11 residues. The germline gives CDR1 SQVTM, CDR2 ANQGSEA. In nucleotides, the CDR3 is TGCAGCGTTGACTCTGGAAACACCATATATTTT. It codes for CSVDSGNTIYF. The full variable domain, rest sourced from reference TRBV29-1 and TRBJ1-3, is SAVISQKPSRDICQRGTSLTIQCQVDSQVTMMFWYRQQPGQSLTLIATANQGSEATYESGFVIDKFPISRPNLTFSTLTVSNMSPEDSSIYLCSVDSGNTIYFGEGSWLTVV.

The rearrangement uses TRBV25-1 and TRBJ2-7; 7 bases are a match to TRBD2. Germline-derived CDR1 and CDR2 are MGHDK and SYGVNS. The CDR3 has 15 residues. V was clipped by 6 bases and J by 0 bases; unmatched bases: 8. The CDR3 reads CASRKGLLNSYEQYF. As DNA, the CDR3 is TGTGCCAGCAGGAAGGGACTACTAAACTCCTACGAGCAGTACTTC.

This clonotype occurred many times. The chain recombines TRBV6-1 with TRBJ1-5; no reliable D call. CDR3 length equals 15 residues. The V end was cut by 1 base, the J end by 3 bases, with 10 bases between. Germline loops: CDR1 MNHNS, CDR2 SASEGT. CDR3 sequence reads: CASSEEGIPNQPQHF. The CDR3 DNA is TGTGCCAGCAGTGAAGAAGGCATCCCCAATCAGCCCCAGCATTTT.

This clonotype was observed at least ten times. A read error may account for a junction end that differs from germline. This chain joins TRBV5-1 and TRBJ2-5; D not resolved. CDR1 is SGHRS, CDR2 YFSETQ, per germline. The CDR3 is made up of 13 amino acids. This chain's CDR3 is CASSFTGQETQYF. The CDR3 nucleotides read TGTGCCAGCAGCTTTACCGGACAAGAGACCCAGTACTTC.

This clonotype was counted at least ten times. V usage is TRBV28 and J usage is TRBJ1-2; D call uncertain. Germline CDR1 reads MDHEN; CDR2 reads SYDVKM. The CDR3 is 13 amino acids. The V and J ends lost 6 bases and 5 bases respectively, with 13 bases between them. CDR3 sequence (DNA): TGTGCCAGCAGATCCGACTTACTTTATGGCTACACCTTC. It is translated as CASRSDLLYGYTF.